One and the same sample provided the 13 T cell receptor beta chains below, sequenced in a study of blood T cell repertoires in COVID-19. Here immunoSEQ multiplex PCR was the method, and the copy in TCRdb shows in-frame clones only, minus some. The table has 140,000 to 150,000 clones, around 73% seen once; the top ten hold roughly 5.6%. Input material: PBMCs or T cells enriched from blood (not recorded which). The receptors were sampled from a woman in her forties or fifties who had recovered from COVID-19.

V gene TRBV6-5 combines with J gene TRBJ1-2; TRBD1 is a possible D gene (6 bases). Germline V gene sequence: CDR1 MNHEY, CDR2 SVGAGI. The CDR3 covers 14 residues. Trimming pared 2 bases from V and 3 bases from J, leaving 10 bases between. The DNA for the CDR3 is TGTGCCAGCAGTTACGAGGGGGGGCACTATGGCTACACCTTC. Translated: CASSYEGGHYGYTF.

The CDR3 DNA sequence: TGCGCCAGCAGCTTGACAGGGGCAAACTCTGGGGCCAACGTCCTGACTTTC. This gives the protein CASSLTGANSGANVLTF. This sequence joins TRBV5-1 and TRBJ2-6; 7 bases agree with TRBD1. The CDR3 has 17 amino acids. V dropped 1 base and J dropped 0; count of bases not matched to a gene: 4. Looked up from germline, CDR1 is SGHRS and CDR2 is YFSETQ.

This chain links TRBV7-6 with TRBJ2-3; 7 bases match TRBD1. V shed 2 bases and J 2 bases; nucleotides not matched to a gene: 1. The V gene's germline CDR1 is SGHVS and CDR2 FNYEAQ. The CDR3 contains 14 residues. CDR3 region: CASSLTGDTDTQYF. The CDR3, as DNA: TGTGCCAGCAGCTTAACAGGGGACACAGATACGCAGTATTTT.

This sequence joins TRBV11-3 and TRBJ2-1, with a possible D match to TRBD2 (5 bases). The CDR3 extends over 13 amino acids. CDR1 and CDR2 (germline): SGHNT, YENEEA. Trimming shortened V by 2 bases and J by 5 bases, and 7 bases separated the two germline ends. The CDR3 DNA is TGTGCCAGCAGCTTATTCGGGGACAATGAGCAGTTCTTC. Amino acid sequence: CASSLFGDNEQFF.

Here the CDR3 reads CASSQDRGHNEKLFF. The DNA of the CDR3 is TGCGCCAGCAGCCAGGACAGGGGCCATAATGAAAAACTGTTTTTT. The chain uses TRBV4-1 and TRBJ1-4; 9 positions agree with TRBD1. The CDR3 extends over 15 amino acids. The V gene's germline CDR1 is MGHRA and CDR2 YSYEKL. Germline trimming cut 3 bases from V and 4 bases from J; bases unmatched to any gene: 3.

This rearrangement joins TRBV27 to TRBJ2-1; 9 bases agree with TRBD2. CDR3 size: 15 residues. The germline V gene encodes CDR1 MNHEY and CDR2 SMNVEV (reference sequence). With V trimmed by 5 bases and J by 4 bases, 6 bases remained unmatched. The CDR3 region is CASSLAGPLYNEQFF. The CDR3 coding sequence is TGTGCCAGCAGTCTAGCGGGGCCTCTTTACAATGAGCAGTTCTTC.

The genes are TRBV15 and TRBJ2-7; TRBD1 aligns across 9 bases. The germline gives CDR1 LNHNV, CDR2 YYDKDF (reference sequence). The length of the CDR3 is 15 residues. Trimming at V came to 2 bases and at J to 4 bases, leaving 6 bases not matched to a gene. The CDR3 DNA is TGTGCCACCAGCAGATCAAGGACAGGGGTATACGAGCAGTACTTC. Its protein is CATSRSRTGVYEQYF.

The chain is built from TRBV7-2 and TRBJ1-4; D remains unclear. The CDR3 is made up of 16 amino acids. The V gene's germline CDR1 is SGHTA and CDR2 FQGNSA. V lost 1 base and J lost 8, with 17 bases in between. Here the CDR3 DNA reads TGTGCCAGCAGCTTAGACCCGGGGATGGTCGGAGAAAAACTGTTTTTT. Residues: CASSLDPGMVGEKLFF.

The J gene is TRBJ2-3, the V gene TRBV7-2; D uncertain. There are 14 residues in the CDR3. Germline values: CDR1 SGHTA, CDR2 FQGNSA. The germline V and J ends were trimmed by 3 bases and 2 bases, with 9 bases remaining between them. The DNA of the CDR3 is TGTGCCAGCAGCTTTGCGGTCAACACAGATACGCAGTATTTT. Its protein is CASSFAVNTDTQYF. The full variable domain, with the rest looked up from reference TRBV7-2 and TRBJ2-3, is GAGVSQSPSNKVTEKGKDVELRCDPISGHTALYWYRQSLGQGLEFLIYFQGNSAPDKSGLPSDRFSAERTGGSVSTLTIQRTQQEDSAVYLCASSFAVNTDTQYFGPGTRLTVL.

This chain links TRBV19 with TRBJ2-5; 10 bases are shared with TRBD2. V shed 7 bases and J 1 base; nucleotides not matched to a gene: 9. CDR1 and CDR2 (germline): LNHDA, SQIVND (reference sequence). CDR3 length: 16 amino acids. The CDR3 sequence is CASTWSAGGPQETQYF. The CDR3 DNA follows: TGTGCCAGTACCTGGTCAGCGGGGGGGCCCCAAGAGACCCAGTACTTC.

This clone came up once. V is TRBV13 and J is TRBJ2-7; D is unclear. CDR3 length equals 14 residues. Per the germline V gene, CDR1 is PRHDT and CDR2 is FYEKMQ (reference sequence). Trimming stripped 0 bases from V and 4 bases from J, with 10 bases between. CDR3 protein: CASSLGVAQYEQYV. CDR3 nucleotides: TGTGCCAGCAGCTTAGGGGTAGCTCAATACGAGCAGTACGTC.

The chain has TRBV5-1 and TRBJ2-7; 9 nucleotides match TRBD1. The CDR3 sequence is 19 residues long. Losses at the gene ends were 4 bases for V and 0 bases for J; bases not matched to a gene: 17. Germline values: CDR1 SGHRS, CDR2 YFSETQ. Here the CDR3 DNA reads TGCGCCAGCAGCCTCCTCCAGGGACAGGGATGGACTAGCTCCTACGAGCAGTACTTC. Protein: CASSLLQGQGWTSSYEQYF.

Of note for this clone: Other DNA sequences within the sample encode an identical CDR3. The rearrangement joins TRBV5-5 to TRBJ1-6; 7 bases are a match to TRBD1. Germline CDR1 SGHKS, CDR2 YYEKEE (reference sequence). The CDR3 extends over 14 amino acids. V shed 2 bases, J shed 8 bases, and the junction held 4 bases outside the gene matches. CDR3 in amino acids: CASSLTGDDSPLHF. DNA of the CDR3: TGTGCCAGCAGCTTAACAGGGGATGATTCACCCCTCCACTTT.